Sequencing of this T cell receptor beta chain was carried out in a study of lymphopenia after photon versus proton radiotherapy (dated by TCRdb to the late 2010s). With respect to the entire study: In patients with gastrointestinal tumors who developed high-grade lymphopenia, the study compared the immunological effects of photon radiation therapy with those of proton radiation therapy. The cohort included some 20 patients with gastrointestinal tumors who developed lymphopenia after receiving either photon or proton therapy. The goal of the study was to describe how the two radiation modalities differ in their effects on the immune system. The study at large found these results: Across the cohort, an inverse correlation was found between a larger post-nadir drop in TCR diversity and overall survival time among patients who died. After the lymphocyte count nadir, oligoclonal expansion, especially of CD8+ Temra cells, was observed in photon-treated repertoires, and the drop in diversity was driven by this expansion. The survival association was assessed only in patients who died, and the authors presented better survival with proton therapy as a possibility rather than a demonstrated result. During treatment, patients who received photon therapy lost naive T cells and TCR diversity and gained effector/memory populations, whereas patients who received proton therapy remained relatively stable.

The protocol used for the library was the immunoSEQ multiplex PCR assay. T cell repertoires were profiled with deep sequencing of rearranged TCR beta loci together with multiparametric flow cytometry. Here the immuneACCESS table is served through TCRdb, limited to in-frame sequences with V and J called. Missing clones are a known gap in these copies; in checked studies unresolved V genes cover under half, and the rest lacks a known reason. The table for this sample lists about 160,000 clones; approximately 90% of them were counted only once. Approximately 4.6% of the sample comes from the top ten. As regards this clone: What antigen it recognizes has not been identified. No clone much larger than this one lies a single base away; base qualities are absent.

After removal of 3 bases from V and 5 bases from J, the junction retains 6 bases not matched to a gene. The CDR3 has 16 amino acids, counting the end cysteine and phenylalanine. CDR3 DNA only is kept here, 48 bases in frame from base 1. The germline V gene (reference sequence) sets CDR1 to SEHNR and CDR2 to FQNEAQ. This TCR derives from a man aged 45-65 years with gastric cancer. The chain employs TRBV7-9 and TRBJ2-2; a stretch of 10 junction bases matches TRBD1. Specimen: peripheral blood, collected from a patient treated with photon-based radiotherapy. The CDR3 region has the sequence CASSFPGQGRTGELFF. The nucleotides read TGTGCCAGCAGCTTCCCGGGACAGGGGAGGACCGGGGAGCTGTTTTTT.